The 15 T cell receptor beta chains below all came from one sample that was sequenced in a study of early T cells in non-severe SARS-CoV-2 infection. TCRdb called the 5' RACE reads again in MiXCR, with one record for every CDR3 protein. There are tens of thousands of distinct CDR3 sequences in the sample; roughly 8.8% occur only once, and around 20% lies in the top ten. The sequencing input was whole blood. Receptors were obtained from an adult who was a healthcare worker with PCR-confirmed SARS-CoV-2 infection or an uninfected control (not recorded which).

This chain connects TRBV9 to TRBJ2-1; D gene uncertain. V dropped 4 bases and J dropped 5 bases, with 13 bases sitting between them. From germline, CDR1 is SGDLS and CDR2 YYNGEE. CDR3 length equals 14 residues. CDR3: CASSRLTGHNEQFF. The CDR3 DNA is TGTGCCAGCAGCCGCTTGACCGGCCACAATGAGCAGTTCTTC.

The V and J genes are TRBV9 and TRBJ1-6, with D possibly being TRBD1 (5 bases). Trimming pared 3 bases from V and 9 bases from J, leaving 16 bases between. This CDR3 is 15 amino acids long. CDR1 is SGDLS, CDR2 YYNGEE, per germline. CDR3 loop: CASSARDGAISPLHF. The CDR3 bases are TGTGCCAGCAGCGCCCGGGACGGTGCAATTTCACCCCTCCACTTT.

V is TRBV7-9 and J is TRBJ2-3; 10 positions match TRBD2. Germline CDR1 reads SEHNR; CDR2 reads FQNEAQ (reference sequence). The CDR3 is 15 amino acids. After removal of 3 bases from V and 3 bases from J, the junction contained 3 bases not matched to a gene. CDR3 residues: CASSFSGGRTDTQYF. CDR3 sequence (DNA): TGTGCCAGCAGCTTTAGCGGGGGGCGGACAGATACGCAGTATTTT.

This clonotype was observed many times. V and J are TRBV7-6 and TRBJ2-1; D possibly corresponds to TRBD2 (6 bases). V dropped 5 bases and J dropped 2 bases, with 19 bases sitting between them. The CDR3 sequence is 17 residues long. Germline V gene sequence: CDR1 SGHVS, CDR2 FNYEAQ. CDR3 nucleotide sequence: TGTGCCAGCAGCCCCAGGCAGAGGCGGGGCACCTACAATGAGCAGTTCTTC. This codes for CASSPRQRRGTYNEQFF.

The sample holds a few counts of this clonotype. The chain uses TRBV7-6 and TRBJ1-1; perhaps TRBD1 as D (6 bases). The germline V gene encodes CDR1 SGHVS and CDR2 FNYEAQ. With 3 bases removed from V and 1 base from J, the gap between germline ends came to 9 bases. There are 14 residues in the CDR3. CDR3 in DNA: TGTGCCAGCAGCTTCGGGGGGCCGAACACTGAAGCTTTCTTT. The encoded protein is CASSFGGPNTEAFF.

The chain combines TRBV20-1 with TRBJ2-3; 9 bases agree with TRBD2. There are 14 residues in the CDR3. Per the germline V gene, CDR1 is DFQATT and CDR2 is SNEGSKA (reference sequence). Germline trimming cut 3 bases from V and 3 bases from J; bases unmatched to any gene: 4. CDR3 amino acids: CSASSGGMTDTQYF. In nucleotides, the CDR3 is TGCAGTGCTAGCAGCGGGGGGATGACAGATACGCAGTATTTT.

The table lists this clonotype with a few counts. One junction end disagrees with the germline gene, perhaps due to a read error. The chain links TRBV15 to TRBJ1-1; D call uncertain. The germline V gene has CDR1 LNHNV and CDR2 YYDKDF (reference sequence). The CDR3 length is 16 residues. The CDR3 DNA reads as TGTGCCACCAGCCTTTACCTGGACCCACTGAACTCTGAAGCTTTCTTT. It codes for CATSLYLDPLNSEAFF.

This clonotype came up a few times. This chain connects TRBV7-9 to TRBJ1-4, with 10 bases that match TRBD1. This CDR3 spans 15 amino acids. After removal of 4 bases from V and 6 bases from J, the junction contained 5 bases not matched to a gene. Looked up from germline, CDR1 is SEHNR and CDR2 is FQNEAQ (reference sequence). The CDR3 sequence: CASSSPGTGDEKLFF. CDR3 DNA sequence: TGTGCCAGCAGCTCTCCGGGGACAGGGGATGAAAAACTGTTTTTT.

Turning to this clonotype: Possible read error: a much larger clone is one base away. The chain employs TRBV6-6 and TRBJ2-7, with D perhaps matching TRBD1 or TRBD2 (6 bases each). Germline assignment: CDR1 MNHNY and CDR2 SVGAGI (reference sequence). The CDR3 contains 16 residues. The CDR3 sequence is CASSYHREVKAPEQNF. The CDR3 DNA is TGTGCCAGCAGTTACCACAGGGAGGTCAAAGCCCCCGAGCAGAACTTC.

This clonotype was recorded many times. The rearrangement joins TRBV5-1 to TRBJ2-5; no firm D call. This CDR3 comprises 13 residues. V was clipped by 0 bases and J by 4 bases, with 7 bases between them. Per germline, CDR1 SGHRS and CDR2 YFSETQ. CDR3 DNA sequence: TGCGCCAGCAGCTTGGAGGTTCGAGAGACCCAGTACTTC. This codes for CASSLEVRETQYF.

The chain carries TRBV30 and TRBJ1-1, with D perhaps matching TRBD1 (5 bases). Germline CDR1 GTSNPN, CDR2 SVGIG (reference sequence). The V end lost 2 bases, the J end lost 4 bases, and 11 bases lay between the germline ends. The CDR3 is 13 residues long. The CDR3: CAWSPGGFTEAFF. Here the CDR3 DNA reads TGTGCCTGGAGTCCCGGGGGTTTCACTGAAGCTTTCTTT.

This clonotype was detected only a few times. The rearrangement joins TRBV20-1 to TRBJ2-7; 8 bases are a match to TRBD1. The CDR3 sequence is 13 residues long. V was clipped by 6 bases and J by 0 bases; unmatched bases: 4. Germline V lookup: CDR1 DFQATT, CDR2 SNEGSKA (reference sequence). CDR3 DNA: TGCAGTGCCCGACAGGGGAACTCCTACGAGCAGTACTTC. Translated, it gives CSARQGNSYEQYF.

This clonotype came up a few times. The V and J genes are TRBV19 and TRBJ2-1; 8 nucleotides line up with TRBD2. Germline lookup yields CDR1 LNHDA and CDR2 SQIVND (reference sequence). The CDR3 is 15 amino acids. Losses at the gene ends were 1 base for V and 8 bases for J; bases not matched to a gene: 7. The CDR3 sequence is CASSIARGGLDEQFF. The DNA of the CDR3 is TGTGCCAGTAGTATAGCACGGGGGGGCCTCGATGAGCAGTTCTTC.

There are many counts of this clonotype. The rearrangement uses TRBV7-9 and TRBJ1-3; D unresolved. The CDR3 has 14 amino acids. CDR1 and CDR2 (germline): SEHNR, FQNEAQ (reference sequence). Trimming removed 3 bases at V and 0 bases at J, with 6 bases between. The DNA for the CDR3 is TGTGCCAGCAGCTTTTCGAGCTCTGGAAACACCATATATTTT. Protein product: CASSFSSSGNTIYF.

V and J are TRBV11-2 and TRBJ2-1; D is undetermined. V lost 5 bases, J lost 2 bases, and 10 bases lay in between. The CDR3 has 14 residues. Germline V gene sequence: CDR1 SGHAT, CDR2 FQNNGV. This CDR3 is CASSLPGPYNEQFF. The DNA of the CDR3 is TGTGCCAGCAGCCTACCTGGGCCCTACAATGAGCAGTTCTTC.